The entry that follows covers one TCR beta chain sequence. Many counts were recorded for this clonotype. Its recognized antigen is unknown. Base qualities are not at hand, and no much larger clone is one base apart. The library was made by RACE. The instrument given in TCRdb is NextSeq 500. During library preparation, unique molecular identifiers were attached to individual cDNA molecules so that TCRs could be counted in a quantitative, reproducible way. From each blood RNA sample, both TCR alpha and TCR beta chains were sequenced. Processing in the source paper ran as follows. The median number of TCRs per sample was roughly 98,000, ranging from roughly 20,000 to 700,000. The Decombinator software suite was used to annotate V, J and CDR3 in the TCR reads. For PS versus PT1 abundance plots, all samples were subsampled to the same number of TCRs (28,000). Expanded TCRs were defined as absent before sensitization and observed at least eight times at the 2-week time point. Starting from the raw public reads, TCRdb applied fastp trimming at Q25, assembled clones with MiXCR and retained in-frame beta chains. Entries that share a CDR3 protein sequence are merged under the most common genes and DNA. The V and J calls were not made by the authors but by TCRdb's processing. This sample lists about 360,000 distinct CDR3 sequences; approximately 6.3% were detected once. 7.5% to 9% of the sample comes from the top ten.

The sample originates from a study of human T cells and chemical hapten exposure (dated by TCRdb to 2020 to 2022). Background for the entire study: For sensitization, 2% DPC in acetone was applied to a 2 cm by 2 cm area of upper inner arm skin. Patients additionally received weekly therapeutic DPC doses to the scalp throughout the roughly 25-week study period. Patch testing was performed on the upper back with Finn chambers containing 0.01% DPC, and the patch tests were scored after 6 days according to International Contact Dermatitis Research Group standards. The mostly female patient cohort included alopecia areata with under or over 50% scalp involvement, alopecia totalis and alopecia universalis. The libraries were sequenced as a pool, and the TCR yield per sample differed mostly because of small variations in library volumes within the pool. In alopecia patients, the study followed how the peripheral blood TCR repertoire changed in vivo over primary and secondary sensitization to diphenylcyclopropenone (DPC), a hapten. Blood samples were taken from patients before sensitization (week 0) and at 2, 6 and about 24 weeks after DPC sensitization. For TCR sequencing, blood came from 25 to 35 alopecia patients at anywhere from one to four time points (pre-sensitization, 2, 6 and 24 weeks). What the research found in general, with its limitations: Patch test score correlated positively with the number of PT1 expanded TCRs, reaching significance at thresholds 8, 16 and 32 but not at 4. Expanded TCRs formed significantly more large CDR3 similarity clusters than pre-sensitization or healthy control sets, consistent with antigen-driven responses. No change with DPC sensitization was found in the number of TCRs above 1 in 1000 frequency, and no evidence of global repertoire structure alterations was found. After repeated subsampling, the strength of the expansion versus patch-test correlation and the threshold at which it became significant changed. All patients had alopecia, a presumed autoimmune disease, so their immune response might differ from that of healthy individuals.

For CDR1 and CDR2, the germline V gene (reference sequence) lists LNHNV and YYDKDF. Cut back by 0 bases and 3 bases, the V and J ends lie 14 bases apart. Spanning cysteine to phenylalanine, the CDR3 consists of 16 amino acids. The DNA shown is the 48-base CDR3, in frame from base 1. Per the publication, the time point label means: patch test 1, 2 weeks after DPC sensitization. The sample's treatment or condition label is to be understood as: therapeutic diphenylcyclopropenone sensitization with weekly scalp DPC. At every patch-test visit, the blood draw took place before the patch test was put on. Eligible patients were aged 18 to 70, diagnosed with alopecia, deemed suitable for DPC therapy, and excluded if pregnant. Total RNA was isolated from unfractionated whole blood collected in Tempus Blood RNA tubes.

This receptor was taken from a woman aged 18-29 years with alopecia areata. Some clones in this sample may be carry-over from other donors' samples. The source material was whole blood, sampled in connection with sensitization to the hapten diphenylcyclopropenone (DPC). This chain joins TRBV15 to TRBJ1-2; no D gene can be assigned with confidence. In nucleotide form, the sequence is TGTGCCACCAGCAGAGATATGGGGATGGAGGACTATGGCTACACCTTC. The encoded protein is CATSRDMGMEDYGYTF.